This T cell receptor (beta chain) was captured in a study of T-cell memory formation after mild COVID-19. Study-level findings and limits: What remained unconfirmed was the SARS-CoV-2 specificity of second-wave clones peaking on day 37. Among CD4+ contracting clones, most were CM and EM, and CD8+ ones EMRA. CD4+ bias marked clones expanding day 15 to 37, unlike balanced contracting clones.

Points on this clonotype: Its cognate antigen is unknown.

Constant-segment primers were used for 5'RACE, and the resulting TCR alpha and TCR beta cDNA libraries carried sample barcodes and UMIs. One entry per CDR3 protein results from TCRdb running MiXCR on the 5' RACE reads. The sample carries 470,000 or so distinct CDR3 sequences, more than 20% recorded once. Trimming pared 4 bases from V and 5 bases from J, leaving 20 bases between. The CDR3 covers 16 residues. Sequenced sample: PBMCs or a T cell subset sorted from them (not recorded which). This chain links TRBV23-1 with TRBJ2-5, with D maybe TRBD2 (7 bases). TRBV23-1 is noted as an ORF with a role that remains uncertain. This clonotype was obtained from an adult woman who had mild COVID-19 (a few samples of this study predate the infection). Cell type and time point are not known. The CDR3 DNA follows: TGCGCCAGCAGTCCCTCGGGGGGCGGGGCAGGGGAGACCCAGTACTTC. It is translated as CASSPSGGGAGETQYF.